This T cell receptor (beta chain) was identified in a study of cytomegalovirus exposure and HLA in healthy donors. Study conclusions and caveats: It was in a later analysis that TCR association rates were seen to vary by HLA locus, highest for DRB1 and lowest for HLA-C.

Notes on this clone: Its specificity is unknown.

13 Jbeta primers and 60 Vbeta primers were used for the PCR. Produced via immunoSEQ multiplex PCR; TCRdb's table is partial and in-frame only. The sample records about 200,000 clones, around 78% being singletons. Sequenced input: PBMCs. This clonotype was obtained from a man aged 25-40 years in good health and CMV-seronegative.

CDR3 sequence reads: CASSGTGTPLMANTEAFF. Written as DNA, the CDR3 is TGTGCCAGCAGTGGGACAGGTACGCCCCTTATGGCGAACACTGAAGCTTTCTTT. The genes are TRBV2 and TRBJ1-1; 7 bases map to TRBD1. Germline-derived CDR1 and CDR2 are SNHLY and FYNNEI. V was clipped by 4 bases and J by 1 base; unmatched bases: 15. This CDR3 region has 18 residues.